Listed here are 30 T cell receptor beta chains from one sample, sequenced in a study of cytomegalovirus exposure and HLA in healthy donors. Primers: 60 Vbeta forward and 13 Jbeta reverse. Here immunoSEQ multiplex PCR was the method, and the copy in TCRdb shows in-frame clones only, minus some. This table holds some 85,000 clones, around 78% found once. The sequencing sample was made of PBMCs. The receptors derive from a woman aged 40 to 50 in good health and CMV-seropositive.

The rearrangement uses TRBV20-1 and TRBJ1-2; perhaps TRBD1 as D (5 bases). The CDR3 loop spans 10 amino acids. CDR1 DFQATT and CDR2 SNEGSKA come from the germline V gene (reference sequence). The CDR3 sequence: CRGGHNGYTF. The CDR3 DNA is TGCAGGGGGGGTCATAACGGCTACACCTTC.

In the case of this clone: The final CDR3 position lacks the conserved phenylalanine or tryptophan, pointing to a likely read error. Because the CDR3's place on the DNA is in doubt, the DNA is left out and the CDR3 is given as listed by TCRdb. The chain combines TRBV28 with TRBJ1-4; the table's TRBD1 call for D was not verified on the DNA. The CDR3 spans 12 amino acids, including both terminal residues. Looked up from germline, CDR1 is MDHEN and CDR2 is SYDVKM. CDR3 protein: CASSSLQDRVFS.

This chain connects TRBV11-3 to TRBJ2-7, with TRBD1 as a possible D gene (5 bases). CDR1 SGHNT and CDR2 YENEEA come from the germline V gene. Trimming cost V 5 bases and J 5 bases, with 22 bases left between them. The CDR3 extends over 16 amino acids. The CDR3 region is CASSPYRGGQGDEQYF. The CDR3 bases are TGTGCCAGCAGCCCGTATCGCGGTGGTCAGGGCGACGAGCAGTACTTC.

The chain employs TRBV25-1 and TRBJ2-4, with TRBD1 matching over 10 bases. CDR1 is MGHDK, CDR2 SYGVNS, per germline. The CDR3 has 16 residues. The junction had 15 bases not matched to a gene; V was cut back by 6 bases and J by 10 bases. As DNA, the CDR3 is TGTGCCAGCAGATCATCACCGGGACAGGGGTGGGAGATTCAGTACTTC. Amino acids: CASRSSPGQGWEIQYF.

This chain links TRBV11-2 with TRBJ2-5; 8 bases line up with TRBD2. Germline loops: CDR1 SGHAT, CDR2 FQNNGV. The CDR3 totals 18 residues. V gave up 1 base and J gave up 0 bases; unmatched junction bases: 10. This CDR3 is CASSLGILAEYYQETQYF. DNA of the CDR3: TGTGCCAGCAGCTTAGGGATACTAGCGGAGTACTACCAAGAGACCCAGTACTTC.

This clone appeared a single time. This chain links TRBV7-8 with TRBJ2-5; the D is unclear. The germline V and J ends were trimmed by 4 bases and 5 bases, with 8 bases remaining between them. The length of the CDR3 is 12 residues. Germline CDR1 SGHVS, CDR2 FQNEAQ. CDR3 loop: CASSSPVETQYF. CDR3 bases: TGTGCCAGCAGCTCTCCCGTGGAGACCCAGTACTTC.

This clone was found once. The rearrangement uses TRBV28 and TRBJ1-2, with D perhaps matching TRBD1 (6 bases). Germline V lookup: CDR1 MDHEN, CDR2 SYDVKM. The CDR3 spans 14 residues. Trimming took off 3 bases at V and 2 bases at J, with 10 bases between the two ends. The CDR3 region is CASSFTGSNYGYTF. CDR3 DNA: TGTGCCAGCAGTTTTACAGGGTCCAACTATGGCTACACCTTC.

The gene calls are TRBV6-6 and TRBJ1-4; tentatively, D is TRBD1 (5 bases). This CDR3 comprises 16 residues. Per the germline V gene, CDR1 is MNHNY and CDR2 is SVGAGI (reference sequence). Trimming took 6 bases from V and 2 from J, leaving 16 bases between them. The CDR3 here is CASRTEGLSTNEKLFF. In nucleotides, the CDR3 is TGTGCCAGCAGGACGGAGGGACTTTCGACTAATGAAAAACTGTTTTTT.

This sequence joins TRBV5-1 and TRBJ2-7; the match to TRBD2 covers 11 bases. This CDR3 has 15 residues. V shed 1 base, J shed 7 bases, and the junction held 7 bases outside the gene matches. The germline CDR1 and CDR2 sequences are SGHRS and YFSETQ. This CDR3 is CASSLTSGSSVEQYF. CDR3 nucleotides: TGCGCCAGCAGCTTGACTAGCGGGAGTTCTGTTGAGCAGTACTTC.

The rearrangement links TRBV7-8 to TRBJ2-5; D ambiguous. V dropped 1 base and J dropped 3 bases, with 9 bases sitting between them. This CDR3 is built from 14 residues. The V gene's germline CDR1 is SGHVS and CDR2 FQNEAQ. The CDR3 DNA reads TGTGCCAGCAGCTTAGTTCCCAGAAAAGAGACCCAGTACTTC. This translates into CASSLVPRKETQYF.

This rearrangement joins TRBV4-1 to TRBJ2-4; TRBD2 is a possible D gene (6 bases). The V end lost 4 bases, the J end lost 7 bases, and 8 bases lay between the germline ends. Germline V gene sequence: CDR1 MGHRA, CDR2 YSYEKL. This CDR3 contains 12 residues. CDR3 loop: CASSPAGNIQYF. For the CDR3, the DNA is TGCGCCAGCAGCCCGGCGGGGAACATTCAGTACTTC.

The V and J genes are TRBV9 and TRBJ2-5; the D gene is possibly TRBD1 (6 bases). The CDR3 loop spans 12 amino acids. Trimming took 3 bases from V and 7 from J, leaving 10 bases between them. Germline CDR1 and CDR2: SGDLS and YYNGEE. The CDR3 region has the DNA TGTGCCAGCAGCGGCAGGGGTACGACCCAGTACTTC. Its translation is CASSGRGTTQYF.

The sample holds a few counts of this clone. The chain joins TRBV19 to TRBJ2-1; weak D call: TRBD2 (5 bases). CDR1 is LNHDA, CDR2 SQIVND, per germline (reference sequence). Trimming pared 4 bases from V and 10 bases from J, leaving 14 bases between. The CDR3 spans 13 residues. The CDR3 DNA is TGTGCCAGTAGTAGGGATGAGGGTGGGGAGCAGTTCTTC. Its translation: CASSRDEGGEQFF.

The rearrangement joins TRBV9 to TRBJ1-1; D gene uncertain. There are 14 residues in the CDR3. Germline V gives CDR1 SGDLS, CDR2 YYNGEE. V was cut by 4 bases and J by 1 base, with 11 bases left in between. The CDR3 coding sequence is TGTGCCAGCAGCCTTAGCACGGGGAACACTGAAGCTTTCTTT. Protein product: CASSLSTGNTEAFF.

The J gene is TRBJ2-3, the V gene TRBV9; D might be TRBD1 (6 bases). Germline CDR1 reads SGDLS; CDR2 reads YYNGEE. The CDR3 loop spans 15 amino acids. V was clipped by 0 bases and J by 0 bases, with 8 bases between them. The CDR3 loop reads CASSVVQGSTDTQYF. As DNA, the CDR3 is TGTGCCAGCAGCGTAGTGCAGGGGAGCACAGATACGCAGTATTTT. Variable domain in full (rest from reference TRBV9 and TRBJ2-3): DSGVTQTPKHLITATGQRVTLRCSPRSGDLSVYWYQQSLDQGLQFLIQYYNGEERAKGNILERFSAQQFPDLHSELNLSSLELGDSALYFCASSVVQGSTDTQYFGPGTRLTVL.

This clone was picked up many times. This chain connects TRBV6-5 to TRBJ2-1; 7 bases fit TRBD1. The CDR3 runs 15 residues. Germline V gene sequence: CDR1 MNHEY, CDR2 SVGAGI. J lost 7 bases, V lost 6 bases, and 12 bases had no gene match. The CDR3 sequence: CASSRQGVLFNEQFF. CDR3 bases: TGTGCCAGCAGCCGCCAGGGGGTCTTATTTAATGAGCAGTTCTTC.

The CDR3: CASSTRESYEQYF. The DNA for the CDR3 is TGTGCCAGTAGTACGCGGGAATCCTACGAGCAGTACTTC. The rearrangement joins TRBV19 to TRBJ2-7; TRBD2 is a possible D gene (6 bases). Trimming removed 4 bases at V and 1 base at J, with 8 bases between. The CDR3 consists of 13 residues. Germline CDR1 is LNHDA and CDR2 is SQIVND (reference sequence).

This chain connects TRBV19 to TRBJ2-4, with D possibly TRBD1 on 6 matching bases. Per the germline V gene, CDR1 is LNHDA and CDR2 is SQIVND (reference sequence). Trimming shortened V by 3 bases and J by 0 bases, and 9 bases separated the two germline ends. The CDR3 contains 15 residues. The CDR3 DNA follows: TGTGCCAGTAGTATCACAGGGATAGCCAAAAACATTCAGTACTTC. Residues: CASSITGIAKNIQYF. The entire variable domain, with the rest obtained from reference TRBV19 and TRBJ2-4, is as follows: DGGITQSPKYLFRKEGQNVTLSCEQNLNHDAMYWYRQDPGQGLRLIYYSQIVNDFQKGDIAEGYSVSREKKESFPLTVTSAQKNPTAFYLCASSITGIAKNIQYFGAGTRLSVL.

The chain is built from TRBV5-1 and TRBJ2-1; D possibly corresponds to TRBD1 (6 bases). CDR1 and CDR2 from the germline V gene are SGHRS and YFSETQ. V was trimmed by 0 bases and J by 6 bases, leaving 13 bases between them. CDR3 length: 15 amino acids. For the CDR3, the DNA is TGCGCCAGCAGCTTGGCACAACAGGGTCCCAATGAGCAGTTCTTC. It yields the protein CASSLAQQGPNEQFF.

The chain recombines TRBV5-4 with TRBJ2-5, with TRBD1 matching over 7 bases. Germline CDR1 is SGHNT and CDR2 is YYREEE (reference sequence). V lost 4 bases, J lost 1 base, and 1 base stayed unmatched. The CDR3 spans 13 residues. The CDR3: CASSRQGQETQYF. CDR3 nucleotides: TGTGCCAGCAGCCGACAGGGCCAAGAGACCCAGTACTTC.

V usage is TRBV19 and J usage is TRBJ2-1, with 11 bases fitting TRBD2. CDR1 and CDR2 from the germline V gene are LNHDA and SQIVND (reference sequence). The CDR3 is 15 residues long. Trimming at V came to 11 bases and at J to 4 bases, leaving 10 bases not matched to a gene. The CDR3 region is CACRTSGPKYNEQFF. CDR3 nucleotides: TGTGCCTGTCGGACTAGCGGGCCGAAATACAATGAGCAGTTCTTC.

The chain joins TRBV29-1 to TRBJ2-6; D might be TRBD1 (5 bases). CDR1 and CDR2 from the germline V gene are SQVTM and ANQGSEA. The CDR3 length is 17 residues. Trimming cost V 6 bases and J 1 base, with 19 bases left between them. CDR3 amino acids: CSVGKLQGESGANVLTF. Here the CDR3 DNA reads TGCAGCGTCGGCAAACTTCAGGGCGAATCTGGGGCCAACGTCCTGACTTTC.

V gene TRBV13 combines with J gene TRBJ2-7, with 12 bases aligning to TRBD2. Unmatched junction bases numbered 6, after V lost 5 bases and J lost 4 bases. This CDR3 has 15 amino acids. Germline CDR1 reads PRHDT; CDR2 reads FYEKMQ (reference sequence). The CDR3, as DNA: TGTGCCAGCAGCAGACGACTAGCGGGAGTGTACGAGCAGTACTTC. Translating it yields CASSRRLAGVYEQYF.

The rearrangement links TRBV9 to TRBJ1-4, with TRBD1 as a possible D gene (6 bases). Germline CDR1 reads SGDLS; CDR2 reads YYNGEE. V dropped 4 bases and J dropped 8 bases, with 18 bases sitting between them. The CDR3 consists of 15 residues. The CDR3 DNA reads TGTGCCAGCAGCTATTCAGGGGCACCCTTCGAAAAACTGTTTTTT. Translation gives CASSYSGAPFEKLFF.

J is TRBJ2-4 and V is TRBV19; D call uncertain. V was clipped by 5 bases and J by 0 bases, with 8 bases between them. Germline V CDR1 and CDR2: LNHDA, SQIVND (reference sequence). This CDR3 spans 14 amino acids. CDR3 residues: CASSAGLAKNIQYF. In nucleotides, the CDR3 is TGTGCCAGTAGTGCCGGGTTAGCCAAAAACATTCAGTACTTC.

CDR3 in DNA: TGTGCCAGCAGCTTAGATCCGGGACAGGGCAGGTCTTTCTTT. Translating gives CASSLDPGQGRSFF. J is TRBJ1-1 and V is TRBV11-3; 9 bases align to TRBD1. V lost 0 bases, J lost 12 bases, and 8 bases stayed unmatched. Germline CDR1 SGHNT, CDR2 YENEEA. CDR3 length: 14 amino acids.

This chain joins TRBV27 and TRBJ2-7, with 10 bases that match TRBD2. The CDR3 length is 14 residues. Trimming at V came to 5 bases and at J to 3 bases, leaving 4 bases not matched to a gene. CDR1 and CDR2 from the germline V gene are MNHEY and SMNVEV (reference sequence). The CDR3 DNA follows: TGTGCCAGCAGTCCTAGCGGGAGTGGCTACGAGCAGTACTTC. This codes for CASSPSGSGYEQYF.

This rearrangement joins TRBV28 to TRBJ1-5; perhaps TRBD1 as D (5 bases). Between the trimmed V and J ends, which lost 6 bases and 3 bases, there was a span of 12 bases. This CDR3 has 14 amino acids. The germline V gene has CDR1 MDHEN and CDR2 SYDVKM. The CDR3 DNA follows: TGTGCCAGCAGGGGTGTACAGGTCAATCAGCCCCAGCATTTT. Protein sequence: CASRGVQVNQPQHF.

The V and J genes are TRBV6-5 and TRBJ1-4; D is undetermined. Trimming stripped 0 bases from V and 8 bases from J, with 13 bases between. The CDR3 spans 15 residues. Germline CDR1 is MNHEY and CDR2 is SVGAGI. CDR3 in amino acids: CASSYSGLIGEKLFF. The CDR3 DNA reads as TGTGCCAGCAGTTACTCAGGACTAATCGGGGAAAAACTGTTTTTT.

There are a few counts of this clone. The rearrangement joins TRBV21-1 to TRBJ2-5; the table's D call of TRBD1 was not tested on the DNA. TRBV21-1 is designated a pseudogene. The CDR3 sequence is 19 residues long. In nucleotides, the CDR3 is TGTGCCAGCAGCAGCCTGGGTGGGGGCGGGTGGGGTAGAAAGGAGACCCAGTACTTC. Protein: CASSSLGGGGWGRKETQYF.